The clone carrying this T cell receptor beta chain was recorded once. This entry comes from a study of blood T cell repertoires in COVID-19. Across the study: Acute and convalescent COVID-19 samples came from the United States, Italy and Spain. Nucleic acid was either cDNA or gDNA, and it came from T cells, B-cell-depleted T cells, or PBMCs.

The CDR3 is 17 amino acids. The data were produced by immunoSEQ multiplex PCR, yet TCRdb's version contains in-frame clones alone and is incomplete. The sample includes some 370,000 clones, around 87% of them seen just once. The chain recombines TRBV21-1 with TRBJ2-1; the D call TRBD1 from the table was never checked on the DNA. TRBV21-1 is listed as a pseudogene. Sequencing was done on a sample of peripheral blood. The TCR comes from a woman in her 30s with COVID-19, enrolled during active disease. The CDR3 nucleotides are TGTGCCAGCAGCAAAATTAACGGGACAGGGGGCTACAATGAGCAGTTCTTC. This translates into CASSKINGTGGYNEQFF.